A single sample is the source of the 2 T cell receptor beta chains below, sequenced in a study of Ad26.COV2.S vaccination and SARS-CoV-2 variants. As for treatment: roughly 19 received Ad26.COV2.S at low or high dose, single or two shots; about five received placebo; per-sample allocation not given. The samples were gathered on day 63 after the first injection of vaccine or placebo. Some clones are missing from TCRdb's copy, which holds only in-frame ones; the method was immunoSEQ multiplex PCR. This table has more than 300,000 clones, roughly 90% appearing once. The specimen was peripheral blood, collected in a trial of Ad26.COV2.S vaccine versus placebo. Source of these receptors: a person aged 18 to 65 who received the Ad26.COV2.S COVID-19 vaccine or a placebo.

The chain joins TRBV19 to TRBJ2-2; 7 bases fit TRBD2. Germline CDR1 is LNHDA and CDR2 is SQIVND (reference sequence). This CDR3 is built from 17 residues. V was clipped by 0 bases and J by 5 bases; unmatched bases: 9. In DNA form, the CDR3 reads TGTGCCAGTAGTATAGATCTAGTGGGAGGGGAAACCGGGGAGCTGTTTTTT. Encoded protein: CASSIDLVGGETGELFF.

This clone has just one count. The gene calls are TRBV29-1 and TRBJ1-2; TRBD1 agrees at 8 bases. The germline gives CDR1 SQVTM, CDR2 ANQGSEA. The CDR3 has 12 residues. V lost 7 bases to trimming and J lost 8 bases; unmatched junction nucleotides: 9. For the CDR3, the DNA is TGCAGCGGATGGCAGGGGGCTTGGGGCTACACCTTC. Translating it yields CSGWQGAWGYTF.